The sequence of this TCR beta chain was determined in a study of blood T cell repertoires in COVID-19. Study-level background: From T cells, B-cell-depleted T cells, or PBMCs came the material, which was cDNA or gDNA.

Germline CDR1 SGHRS, CDR2 YFSETQ. V was shortened by 1 base and J by 0 bases, with 3 bases between the two germline ends. CDR3 size: 13 residues. Participant reports of clinical history set cohort assignment. The table came from immunoSEQ multiplex PCR; TCRdb's copy has only in-frame clones and leaves some out. The sample carries 150,000 to 200,000 clones, 82% recorded once. This receptor was taken from an older woman with acute COVID-19. The specimen sequenced was PBMCs or T cells enriched from blood (not recorded which). The chain employs TRBV5-1 and TRBJ2-3, with D unclear. CDR3 in amino acids: CASSLSSTDTQYF. CDR3 bases: TGCGCCAGCAGCTTGTCTAGCACAGATACGCAGTATTTT.